Listed below are T cell receptor beta chains from one sample, sequenced in a study of shared clonotypes between healthy human individuals. Assay used: immunoSEQ multiplex PCR; TCRdb lists only in-frame clones, some missing. The sample consists of 450,000 to 600,000 clones, 79% of them appearing once. The sequenced sample was PBMCs. These receptor sequences come from a woman aged 40 to 49 in good health. Some clones in this sample may be carry-over from other donors' samples. Both conserved end residues are part of each CDR3. Each record gives: CDR3 DNA, CDR3 protein, V gene, CDR3 length, J gene, clone size, D gene. The D gene is left open where the match is weak. Clone size is stated in some rows and not others, as once, few, many or a class when expanded.

CDR3nt: TGTGCCAGCAGTTCTGTAGGGTCGCAGCCCCAGCATTTT
CDR3aa: CASSSVGSQPQHF
v_gene: TRBV6-1
len: 13
j_gene: TRBJ1-5
abundance: -
d_gene: -

CDR3nt: TGTGCCAGCAGCTTTGACAGGGGGGGAGGCTACACCTTC
CDR3aa: CASSFDRGGGYTF
v_gene: TRBV7-6
len: 13
j_gene: TRBJ1-2
abundance: -
d_gene: TRBD1

CDR3nt: TGCAGCGCCACAGAAGCAGCTAATGAAAAACTGTTTTTT
CDR3aa: CSATEAANEKLFF
v_gene: TRBV29-1
len: 13
j_gene: TRBJ1-4
abundance: once
d_gene: -

CDR3nt: TGTGCCACCAGCAGAGTCCGGGCAGAGCAGTTCTTC
CDR3aa: CATSRVRAEQFF
v_gene: TRBV15
len: 12
j_gene: TRBJ2-1
abundance: once
d_gene: -

CDR3nt: TGTGCCAGTAGTTCGGGACAGGGGGTGGCTGGGGCCAACGTCCTGACTTTC
CDR3aa: CASSSGQGVAGANVLTF
v_gene: TRBV19
len: 17
j_gene: TRBJ2-6
abundance: -
d_gene: TRBD1

CDR3nt: TGTGCCAGCAGTTTCGGGAGGGGTCTAGCGGTACAAGAGACCCAGTACTTC
CDR3aa: CASSFGRGLAVQETQYF
v_gene: TRBV28
len: 17
j_gene: TRBJ2-5
abundance: -
d_gene: TRBD2

CDR3nt: TGTGCCAGTTCTGGGGGACAGGTCCCTAGGGAGACCCAGTACTTC
CDR3aa: CASSGGQVPRETQYF
v_gene: TRBV5-6
len: 15
j_gene: TRBJ2-5
abundance: few
d_gene: TRBD1

CDR3nt: TGTGCCAGCAGCTACCGGGACAGGCTTACCGCCGGGGAGCTGTTTTTT
CDR3aa: CASSYRDRLTAGELFF
v_gene: TRBV7-2
len: 16
j_gene: TRBJ2-2
abundance: -
d_gene: TRBD1

CDR3nt: TGTGCCAGCAGCACACAGGGACTACCCAACACCGGGGAGCTGTTTTTT
CDR3aa: CASSTQGLPNTGELFF
v_gene: TRBV7-2
len: 16
j_gene: TRBJ2-2
abundance: many
d_gene: -

CDR3nt: TGTGCCAGCAGCGTAGACAGTACAACCTTCTCTGGAAACACCATATATTTT
CDR3aa: CASSVDSTTFSGNTIYF
v_gene: TRBV5-4
len: 17
j_gene: TRBJ1-3
abundance: -
d_gene: -

CDR3nt: TGTGCCAGCAGCGTAGCTACTAGCGGGATGGGGCATGAGCAGTTCTTC
CDR3aa: CASSVATSGMGHEQFF
v_gene: TRBV9
len: 16
j_gene: TRBJ2-1
abundance: -
d_gene: TRBD2

CDR3nt: TGTGCCAGCAGCCGAGACCGTTACGAGCAGTACTTC
CDR3aa: CASSRDRYEQYF
v_gene: TRBV7-2
len: 12
j_gene: TRBJ2-7
abundance: -
d_gene: -

CDR3nt: TGTGCCACCAGCCGCGGACAGAACTACGAGCAGTACTTC
CDR3aa: CATSRGQNYEQYF
v_gene: TRBV15
len: 13
j_gene: TRBJ2-7
abundance: -
d_gene: -

CDR3nt: TGTGCCAGCAGGGAGACTAGCGGGACAACAGATACGCAGTATTTT
CDR3aa: CASRETSGTTDTQYF
v_gene: TRBV6-4
len: 15
j_gene: TRBJ2-3
abundance: -
d_gene: TRBD2

CDR3nt: TGTGCCAGCAGGAATCTATTCGACACTGAAGCTTTCTTT
CDR3aa: CASRNLFDTEAFF
v_gene: TRBV2
len: 13
j_gene: TRBJ1-1
abundance: -
d_gene: -

CDR3nt: TGCGCCAGCAGCTTGGTTGGCGGCGGGATGGTGGGAGAGACCCAGTACTTC
CDR3aa: CASSLVGGGMVGETQYF
v_gene: TRBV5-1
len: 17
j_gene: TRBJ2-5
abundance: -
d_gene: -

CDR3nt: TGTGCCAGCTCACCCAGGGGCGGGACTAGGGCGGATGAGCAGTTCTTC
CDR3aa: CASSPRGGTRADEQFF
v_gene: TRBV18
len: 16
j_gene: TRBJ2-1
abundance: -
d_gene: TRBD2

CDR3nt: TGTGCCTGGAGTGTAGATGAGCAGCCCCAGCATTTT
CDR3aa: CAWSVDEQPQHF
v_gene: TRBV30
len: 12
j_gene: TRBJ1-5
abundance: many
d_gene: -

CDR3nt: TGTGCCAGCAGCTCTAGCCCTTTGGCTAGCGGGAATTCCTACAATGAGCAGTTCTTC
CDR3aa: CASSSSPLASGNSYNEQFF
v_gene: TRBV7-8
len: 19
j_gene: TRBJ2-1
abundance: -
d_gene: TRBD2

CDR3nt: TGTGCCAGCTCACCATTTACTAGCGGGAACCAAGAGACCCAGTACTTC
CDR3aa: CASSPFTSGNQETQYF
v_gene: TRBV18
len: 16
j_gene: TRBJ2-5
abundance: -
d_gene: TRBD2

CDR3nt: TGCGCCAGCAGGACCGGTACAGGGTCTCAGGCAATTGAGCCCCAGCATTTT
CDR3aa: CASRTGTGSQAIEPQHF
v_gene: TRBV5-1
len: 17
j_gene: TRBJ1-5
abundance: -
d_gene: -

CDR3nt: TGTGCCAGCAGAACCCACCCCGAGGGCTACACCTTC
CDR3aa: CASRTHPEGYTF
v_gene: TRBV28
len: 12
j_gene: TRBJ1-2
abundance: -
d_gene: -

CDR3nt: TGTGCCAGCAGCCCGGGGGCGGGCCTATCAAAAAGGGATGAGCAGTTCTTC
CDR3aa: CASSPGAGLSKRDEQFF
v_gene: TRBV5-4
len: 17
j_gene: TRBJ2-1
abundance: -
d_gene: -

CDR3nt: TGTGCCAGCAGTAGGTGTGGGGTTACTGAAAAACTGTTTTTT
CDR3aa: CASSRCGVTEKLFF
v_gene: TRBV27
len: 14
j_gene: TRBJ1-4
abundance: -
d_gene: -

CDR3nt: TGCGCCAGCTCCCCCGGGGGAGCTAATGAAAAACTGTTTTTT
CDR3aa: CASSPGGANEKLFF
v_gene: TRBV5-1
len: 14
j_gene: TRBJ1-4
abundance: -
d_gene: -

CDR3nt: TGTGCCAGCAGTGAACGTGGCCCGAACTATGGCTACACCTTC
CDR3aa: CASSERGPNYGYTF
v_gene: TRBV25-1
len: 14
j_gene: TRBJ1-2
abundance: -
d_gene: -

CDR3nt: TGTGCCTGGAGTAGGGCTAGTCAATACGAGCAGTACTTC
CDR3aa: CAWSRASQYEQYF
v_gene: TRBV30
len: 13
j_gene: TRBJ2-7
abundance: -
d_gene: -

CDR3nt: TGTGCCTGGAGTGACGGGGAACGGGTCATCGGGCAGTACTTC
CDR3aa: CAWSDGERVIGQYF
v_gene: TRBV30
len: 14
j_gene: TRBJ2-7
abundance: -
d_gene: -

CDR3nt: TGTGCCAGCAGCGCTCTAGGTGGGGGCTTCACTGAAGCTTTCTTT
CDR3aa: CASSALGGGFTEAFF
v_gene: TRBV7-3
len: 15
j_gene: TRBJ1-1
abundance: -
d_gene: -

CDR3nt: TGTGCCAGCAGCTCACTAGCGGGAGGAGGAGAGACCCAGTACTTC
CDR3aa: CASSSLAGGGETQYF
v_gene: TRBV11-2
len: 15
j_gene: TRBJ2-5
abundance: -
d_gene: TRBD2

CDR3nt: TGTGCCAGCAGCTTAAATGCGGACATTTCGCGGGCTGAAGCTTTCTTT
CDR3aa: CASSLNADISRAEAFF
v_gene: TRBV7-8
len: 16
j_gene: TRBJ1-1
abundance: -
d_gene: -

CDR3nt: TGTGCCAGCAGCCGGGAGGGGTCCCAAGAGACCCAGTACTTC
CDR3aa: CASSREGSQETQYF
v_gene: TRBV2
len: 14
j_gene: TRBJ2-5
abundance: few
d_gene: TRBD2

CDR3nt: TGTGCCAGCAGCTCGGGACTACCACCCTACAATGAGCAGTTCTTC
CDR3aa: CASSSGLPPYNEQFF
v_gene: TRBV5-4
len: 15
j_gene: TRBJ2-1
abundance: -
d_gene: TRBD2

CDR3nt: TGTGCCAGCAGCTTCAGAGGGGTCGGCACAGATACGCAGTATTTT
CDR3aa: CASSFRGVGTDTQYF
v_gene: TRBV5-5
len: 15
j_gene: TRBJ2-3
abundance: -
d_gene: -

CDR3nt: TGCGCCAGCCGAGAGGGCCTGTCCTACAATGAGCAGTTCTTC
CDR3aa: CASREGLSYNEQFF
v_gene: TRBV5-1
len: 14
j_gene: TRBJ2-1
abundance: -
d_gene: -

CDR3nt: TGTGCCACCAGCGTAGGAACAGGGTTTGTAGGGACCCAGTACTTC
CDR3aa: CATSVGTGFVGTQYF
v_gene: TRBV15
len: 15
j_gene: TRBJ2-5
abundance: -
d_gene: -

CDR3nt: TGTGCCAGCAGTTTCAGGGGGCCGGGGAGGAACACTGAAGCTTTCTTT
CDR3aa: CASSFRGPGRNTEAFF
v_gene: TRBV28
len: 16
j_gene: TRBJ1-1
abundance: -
d_gene: TRBD1

CDR3nt: TGCGCCAGCAGCTTGGATTACAATGAGCAGTTCTTC
CDR3aa: CASSLDYNEQFF
v_gene: TRBV5-1
len: 12
j_gene: TRBJ2-1
abundance: -
d_gene: -

CDR3nt: TGTGCCAGCAGTGTCGGGCGGATCCAAGAGACCCAGTACTTC
CDR3aa: CASSVGRIQETQYF
v_gene: TRBV6-1
len: 14
j_gene: TRBJ2-5
abundance: -
d_gene: -

CDR3nt: TGCGCCAGCAGCGGAGGGACTGTATCAACGAATGAGCAGTTCTTC
CDR3aa: CASSGGTVSTNEQFF
v_gene: TRBV5-1
len: 15
j_gene: TRBJ2-1
abundance: -
d_gene: -

CDR3nt: TGTGCCAGCTCACCGGGACTAAGAGAGACCCAGTACTTC
CDR3aa: CASSPGLRETQYF
v_gene: TRBV18
len: 13
j_gene: TRBJ2-5
abundance: -
d_gene: TRBD2

CDR3nt: TGTGCCAGCAGTTACGAGGGGACCGGCAATTCACCCCTCCACTTT
CDR3aa: CASSYEGTGNSPLHF
v_gene: TRBV6-5
len: 15
j_gene: TRBJ1-6
abundance: -
d_gene: -

CDR3nt: TGTGCCAGCAGCTTAGTCAGCGGGCAGTCCTACGAGCAGTACTTC
CDR3aa: CASSLVSGQSYEQYF
v_gene: TRBV7-7
len: 15
j_gene: TRBJ2-7
abundance: -
d_gene: -

CDR3nt: TGTGCCAGCAGCCAAGTCCGGGACGCTAGTGGCTCCTACAATGAGCAGTTCTTC
CDR3aa: CASSQVRDASGSYNEQFF
v_gene: TRBV11-2
len: 18
j_gene: TRBJ2-1
abundance: -
d_gene: -

CDR3nt: TGCAGCGTTGCGCGGACAGGCAACTACGAGCAGTACTTC
CDR3aa: CSVARTGNYEQYF
v_gene: TRBV29-1
len: 13
j_gene: TRBJ2-7
abundance: -
d_gene: TRBD1

CDR3nt: TGCGCCAGCAGCCGTTCTCTAGCGGGACCTCCGTTCGGCGAGCAGTACTTC
CDR3aa: CASSRSLAGPPFGEQYF
v_gene: TRBV4-3
len: 17
j_gene: TRBJ2-7
abundance: -
d_gene: TRBD2

CDR3nt: TGCGCCAGCAGCTTGGCCTCTGCAGGGGGATACACTGAAGCTTTCTTT
CDR3aa: CASSLASAGGYTEAFF
v_gene: TRBV5-1
len: 16
j_gene: TRBJ1-1
abundance: few
d_gene: TRBD1

CDR3nt: TGTGCCAGCAGCGCCAGATTGCGGGAGGTCCCGGGGTTCTTC
CDR3aa: CASSARLREVPGFF
v_gene: TRBV7-8
len: 14
j_gene: TRBJ2-1
abundance: once
d_gene: TRBD2

CDR3nt: TGTGCCAGCAGCGCCCGGCCAAGGCGTAGCTCTGGAAACACCATATATTTT
CDR3aa: CASSARPRRSSGNTIYF
v_gene: TRBV9
len: 17
j_gene: TRBJ1-3
abundance: -
d_gene: -

CDR3nt: TGTGCCAGCAGTTTAACAGGGACAACCGGGGAGCTGTTTTTT
CDR3aa: CASSLTGTTGELFF
v_gene: TRBV28
len: 14
j_gene: TRBJ2-2
abundance: -
d_gene: -

CDR3nt: TGTGCCAGCAGCTTAAGGCAGCTAGAGACCCAGTACTTC
CDR3aa: CASSLRQLETQYF
v_gene: TRBV7-3
len: 13
j_gene: TRBJ2-5
abundance: -
d_gene: -

CDR3nt: TGTGCCAGCAGTTTAGTGACGAAGCAGTACTTC
CDR3aa: CASSLVTKQYF
v_gene: TRBV28
len: 11
j_gene: TRBJ2-7
abundance: -
d_gene: -

CDR3nt: TGCGCCAGCAGCTTGGGGACTAGCGACAATGAGCAGTTCTTC
CDR3aa: CASSLGTSDNEQFF
v_gene: TRBV5-1
len: 14
j_gene: TRBJ2-1
abundance: once
d_gene: TRBD2